Given below is one T cell receptor (beta chain) in context. The data belong to a study of blood T cell repertoires in COVID-19. Across the whole study: COVID-19 samples, acute and convalescent, were from the United States, Italy and Spain. T cells, B-cell-depleted T cells, or PBMCs supplied cDNA or gDNA.

Original data processing: Nucleated cell counts were estimated from reference gene primer amplification. The assay was immunoSEQ multiplex PCR, and TCRdb's table has in-frame clones only and misses some. Clone size and the V and J calls come from that table; the DNA yielded D and trimming. In the table there are a few hundred thousand clones, around 86% of which are singletons. Germline loops: CDR1 SGHRS, CDR2 YFSETQ. Trimming removed 1 base at V and 5 bases at J, with 22 bases between. The CDR3 is made up of 17 amino acids. Sequences were obtained from peripheral blood. The rearrangement joins TRBV5-1 to TRBJ2-7, with D tentatively TRBD1 (7 bases). The TCR comes from a man in his fifties or sixties with acute or convalescent COVID-19. CDR3 DNA sequence: TGCGCCAGCAGCTTGAGGCAGGGGGAGGTTCCGAGTCACGAGCAGTACTTC. Its protein is CASSLRQGEVPSHEQYF.